The sequence of this T cell receptor beta chain was determined in a study of T-cell memory formation after mild COVID-19. General study findings and limits: Shrinking CD4+ clones resided mostly in CM and EM, and CD8+ ones in EMRA. A balance of CD4 and CD8 characterized clones contracting day 15 to 85, whereas later expanders leaned CD4+.

Germline CDR1 is DFQATT and CDR2 is SNEGSKA (reference sequence). The CDR3 is 14 amino acids. With V trimmed by 0 bases and J by 9 bases, 5 bases remained unmatched. Using constant-segment primers, 5'RACE produced TCR alpha and TCR beta cDNA libraries carrying sample barcodes and UMIs. TCRdb used MiXCR to reprocess the 5' RACE reads, holding one entry per CDR3 protein. Of about 600,000 distinct CDR3 sequences listed, roughly 22% are singletons. This clonotype has just a few counts. The antigen is not known. V usage is TRBV20-1 and J usage is TRBJ1-2; TRBD1 aligns across 12 bases. Sequenced input: PBMCs or a T cell subset sorted from them (not recorded which). This TCR derives from an adult woman who had mild COVID-19 (a few samples of this study predate the infection). Cell type and time point are not known. The CDR3 coding sequence is TGCAGTGCTAGAGATGGGACAGGGGGCCGGAGCTACACCTTC. This codes for CSARDGTGGRSYTF.